The rows below give T cell receptor beta chains drawn from one sample of a study of T cell repertoires in cytomegalovirus infection. TCRdb reanalysed the reads using MiXCR and keeps one entry per CDR3 protein. Of around 300,000 distinct CDR3 sequences detected, under 25% appear once; the ten largest clones hold roughly 19%. For these TCRs, the target antigens are not known. The specimen was cultured PBMCs, collected from culture after CMV antigen stimulation. These receptors were collected from a human donor in good health (CMV status not recorded). Some clones in this sample may be carry-over from other donors' samples. CDR3s include the opening cysteine and the closing phenylalanine or tryptophan. The D gene is left open where the match is weak. Clone size is not always given. Where it is, it says once, few, many or a class for expanded clones.

TRBJ2-7 TRBD1 TRBV12-3/TRBV12-4 - CASSRGGWVDEQYF TGTGCCAGCAGTAGAGGGGGCTGGGTCGACGAGCAGTACTTC
TRBJ2-3 TRBD2 TRBV19 - CASSIVSGGSTDTQYF TGTGCCAGTAGTATAGTTAGCGGGGGAAGCACAGATACGCAGTATTTT
TRBJ2-1 - TRBV28 few CATLGRVYNEQFF TGTGCCACCTTGGGAAGGGTCTACAATGAGCAGTTCTTC
TRBJ1-1 TRBD1 TRBV11-2 - CASSPPGRGPTEAFF TGTGCCAGCAGCCCCCCCGGCAGGGGGCCCACTGAAGCTTTCTTT
TRBJ2-3 TRBD2 TRBV7-2 many CASSLTSRITDTQYF TGTGCCAGCAGCCTGACTAGCAGAATCACAGATACGCAGTATTTT
TRBJ2-5 TRBD2 TRBV19 few CASSIGGASGLETQYF TGTGCCAGTAGTATCGGCGGGGCTAGCGGGCTCGAGACCCAGTACTTC
TRBJ1-1 TRBD1 TRBV11-2 - CASSRGGQDAEAFF TGTGCCAGCAGCCGAGGGGGCCAAGACGCTGAAGCTTTCTTT
TRBJ2-1 TRBD2 TRBV7-8 many CASSSLGTSLREQFF TGTGCCAGCAGCTCTCTCGGGACTAGCTTGAGGGAGCAGTTCTTC
TRBJ2-7 - TRBV30 - CAWSGLGRSIREQYF TGTGCCTGGAGTGGGTTGGGCAGGAGCATACGAGAGCAGTACTTC
TRBJ1-1 - TRBV29-1 - CSVYPGGGTEAFF TGCAGCGTTTACCCTGGAGGTGGAACTGAAGCTTTCTTT
TRBJ2-2 - TRBV19 few CASSPQGYTGELFF TGTGCCAGTAGCCCACAGGGTTATACCGGGGAGCTGTTTTTT
TRBJ1-2 - TRBV28 few CASSRGRFIYGYTF TGTGCCAGCAGCCGAGGCAGGTTCATATATGGCTACACCTTC
TRBJ2-3 - TRBV4-1 few CASSQDLGVSTDTQYF TGCGCCAGCAGCCAAGATTTGGGGGTCAGCACAGATACGCAGTATTTT
TRBJ2-3 - TRBV23-1 - CASSPKRPGEPSTDTQYF TGCGCCAGCAGTCCGAAACGGCCCGGGGAACCTAGCACAGATACGCAGTATTTT
TRBJ1-1 - TRBV6-1 many CASSEIGNTEAFF TGTGCCAGCAGTGAAATAGGGAACACTGAAGCTTTCTTT
TRBJ1-3 - TRBV12-3/TRBV12-4 few CASSFRQTGNTIYF TGTGCCAGCAGTTTTCGCCAGACTGGAAACACCATATATTTT
TRBJ2-1 - TRBV19 many CASNPGSAYNEQFF TGTGCCAGTAATCCCGGGAGTGCCTACAATGAGCAGTTCTTC
TRBJ1-1 - TRBV7-4 - CASSPTFTEAFF TGTGCCAGCAGCCCCACGTTTACTGAAGCTTTCTTT
TRBJ2-1 TRBD2 TRBV5-1 few CASSLAGSGSGNEQFF TGCGCCAGCAGCTTGGCTGGTAGCGGGAGTGGCAATGAGCAGTTCTTC